One sample yielded the 2 T cell receptor beta chains listed below, sequenced in a study of T cells in tumors after PD-1 blockade. Method: immunoSEQ multiplex PCR; TCRdb's copy keeps in-frame clones and lacks some. Of nearly 25,000 clones listed, roughly 85% are singletons. Sample: PBMCs, taken after anti-PD-1 treatment. All receptors come from a human donor with basal cell carcinoma.

In DNA form, the CDR3 reads TGTGCCAGCAGCTTAGAGTCAGGGCTCCGCGCCAACTATGGCTACACCTTC. Protein product: CASSLESGLRANYGYTF. The chain links TRBV7-2 to TRBJ1-2; a weak D match, TRBD1 (5 bases). Looked up from germline, CDR1 is SGHTA and CDR2 is FQGNSA. V lost 1 base and J 2 bases, leaving 17 bases between the germline ends. The length of the CDR3 is 17 residues.

This chain links TRBV3-1 (or the pseudogene TRBV3-2) with TRBJ1-2; D is perhaps TRBD1 (6 bases). Trimming pared 3 bases from V and 6 bases from J, leaving 17 bases between. The CDR3 spans 15 residues. The germline CDR1 and CDR2 sequences are LGHDT and YNNKEL (reference sequence). The CDR3 region is CASSHRGGQGDGYTF. The CDR3 nucleotides read TGTGCCAGCAGCCACCGAGGGGGGCAGGGCGATGGCTACACCTTC.